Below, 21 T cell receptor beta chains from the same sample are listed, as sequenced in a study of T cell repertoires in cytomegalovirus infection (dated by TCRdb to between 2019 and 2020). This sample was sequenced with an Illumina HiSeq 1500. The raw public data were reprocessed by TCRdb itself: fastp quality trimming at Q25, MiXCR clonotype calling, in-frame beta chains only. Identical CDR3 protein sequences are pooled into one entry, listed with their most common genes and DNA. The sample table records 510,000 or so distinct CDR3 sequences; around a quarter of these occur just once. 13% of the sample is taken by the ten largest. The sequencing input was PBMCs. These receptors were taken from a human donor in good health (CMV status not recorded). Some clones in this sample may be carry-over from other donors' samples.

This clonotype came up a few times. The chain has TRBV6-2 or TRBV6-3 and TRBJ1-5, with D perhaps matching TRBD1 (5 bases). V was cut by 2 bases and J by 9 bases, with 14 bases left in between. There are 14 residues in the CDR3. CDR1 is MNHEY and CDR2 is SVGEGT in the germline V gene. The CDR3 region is CASSYKEGKWPQHF. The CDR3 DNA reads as TGTGCCAGCAGTTACAAAGAGGGGAAGTGGCCCCAGCATTTT.

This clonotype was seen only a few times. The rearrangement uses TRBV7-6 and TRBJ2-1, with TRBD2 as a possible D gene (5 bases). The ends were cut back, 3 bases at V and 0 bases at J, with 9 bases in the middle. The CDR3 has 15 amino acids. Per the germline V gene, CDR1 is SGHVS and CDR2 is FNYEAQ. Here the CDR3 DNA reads TGTGCCAGCAGCTTGGCTAGCCTCTCCTACAATGAGCAGTTCTTC. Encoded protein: CASSLASLSYNEQFF. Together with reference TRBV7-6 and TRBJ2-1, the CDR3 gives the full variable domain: GAGVSQSPRYKVTKRGQDVALRCDPISGHVSLYWYRQALGQGPEFLTYFNYEAQQDKSGLPNDRFSAERPEGSISTLTIQRTEQRDSAMYRCASSLASLSYNEQFFGPGTRLTVL.

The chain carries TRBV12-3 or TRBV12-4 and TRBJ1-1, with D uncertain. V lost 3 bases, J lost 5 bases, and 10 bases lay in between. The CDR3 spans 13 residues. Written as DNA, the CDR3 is TGTGCCAGCAGTTTTATGGGGAGAACTGAAGCTTTCTTT. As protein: CASSFMGRTEAFF.

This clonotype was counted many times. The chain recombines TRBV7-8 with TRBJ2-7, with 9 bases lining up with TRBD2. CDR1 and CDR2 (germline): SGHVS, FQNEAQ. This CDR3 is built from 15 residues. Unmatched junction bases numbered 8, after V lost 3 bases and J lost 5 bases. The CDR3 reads CASSLLAGVDHEQYF. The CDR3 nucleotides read TGTGCCAGCAGCTTGTTAGCGGGAGTAGATCACGAGCAGTACTTC.

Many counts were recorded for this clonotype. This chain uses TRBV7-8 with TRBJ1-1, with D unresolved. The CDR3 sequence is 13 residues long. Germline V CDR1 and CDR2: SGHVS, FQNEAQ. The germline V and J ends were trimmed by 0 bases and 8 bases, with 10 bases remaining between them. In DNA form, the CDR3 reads TGTGCCAGCAGCTTAGCGGAGGCTTGGGAAGCTTTCTTT. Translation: CASSLAEAWEAFF. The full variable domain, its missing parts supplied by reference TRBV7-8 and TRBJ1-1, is GAGVSQSPRYKVAKRGQDVALRCDPISGHVSLFWYQQALGQGPEFLTYFQNEAQLDKSGLPSDRFFAERPEGSVSTLKIQRTQQEDSAVYLCASSLAEAWEAFFGQGTRLTVV.

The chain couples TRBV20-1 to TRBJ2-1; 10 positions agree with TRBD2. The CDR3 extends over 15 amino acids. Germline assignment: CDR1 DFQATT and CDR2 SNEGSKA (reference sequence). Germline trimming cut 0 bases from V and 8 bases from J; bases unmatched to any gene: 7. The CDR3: CSARDRASGRHEQFF. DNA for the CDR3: TGCAGTGCTAGAGATCGGGCTAGCGGGAGACATGAGCAGTTCTTC.

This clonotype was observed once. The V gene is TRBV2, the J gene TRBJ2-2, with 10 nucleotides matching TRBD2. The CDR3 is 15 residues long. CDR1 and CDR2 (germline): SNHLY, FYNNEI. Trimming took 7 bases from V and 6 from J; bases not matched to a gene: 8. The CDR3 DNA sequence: TGTGCCAGCAAAAGAGCGGGAGGGCCGGCCGGGGAGCTGTTTTTT. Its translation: CASKRAGGPAGELFF. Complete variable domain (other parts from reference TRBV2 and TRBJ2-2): EPEVTQTPSHQVTQMGQEVILRCVPISNHLYFYWYRQILGQKVEFLVSFYNNEISEKSEIFDDQFSVERPDGSNFTLKIRSTKLEDSAMYFCASKRAGGPAGELFFGEGSRLTVL.

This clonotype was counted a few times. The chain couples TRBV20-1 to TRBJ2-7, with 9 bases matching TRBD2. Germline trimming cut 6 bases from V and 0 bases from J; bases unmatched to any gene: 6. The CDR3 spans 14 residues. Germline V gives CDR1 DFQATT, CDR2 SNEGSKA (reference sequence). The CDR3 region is CSAGLAGSSYEQYF. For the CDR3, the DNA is TGCAGTGCCGGGCTAGCGGGGAGCTCCTACGAGCAGTACTTC.

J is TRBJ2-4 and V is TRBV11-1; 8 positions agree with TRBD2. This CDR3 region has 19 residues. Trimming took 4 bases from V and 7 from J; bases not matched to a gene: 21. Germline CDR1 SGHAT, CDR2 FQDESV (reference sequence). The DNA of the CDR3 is TGTGCCAGCAGCTCGCGCGCCGTCGGGAGCGGGAGTTGGAAGAACATTCAGTACTTC. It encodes CASSSRAVGSGSWKNIQYF.

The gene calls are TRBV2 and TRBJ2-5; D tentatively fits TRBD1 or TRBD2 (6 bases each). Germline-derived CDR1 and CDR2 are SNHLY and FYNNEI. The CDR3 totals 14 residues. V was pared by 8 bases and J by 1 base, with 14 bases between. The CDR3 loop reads CASPRGLSQETQYF. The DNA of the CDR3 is TGTGCCAGCCCCCGGGGGCTCAGCCAAGAGACCCAGTACTTC.

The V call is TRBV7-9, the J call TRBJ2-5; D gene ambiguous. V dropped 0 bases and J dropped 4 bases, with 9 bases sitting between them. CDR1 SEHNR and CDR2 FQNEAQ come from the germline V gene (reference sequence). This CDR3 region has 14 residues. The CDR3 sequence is CASSLAQARETQYF. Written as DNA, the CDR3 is TGTGCCAGCAGCTTAGCGCAAGCGAGAGAGACCCAGTACTTC.

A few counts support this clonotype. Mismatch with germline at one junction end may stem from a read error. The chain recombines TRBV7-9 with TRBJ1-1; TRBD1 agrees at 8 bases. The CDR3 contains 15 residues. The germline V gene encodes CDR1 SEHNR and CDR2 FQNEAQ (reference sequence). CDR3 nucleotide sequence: TGTGCCAGCAGCGTAGCCACAGGGGGTAATACTGAAGCTTTCTTT. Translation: CASSVATGGNTEAFF.

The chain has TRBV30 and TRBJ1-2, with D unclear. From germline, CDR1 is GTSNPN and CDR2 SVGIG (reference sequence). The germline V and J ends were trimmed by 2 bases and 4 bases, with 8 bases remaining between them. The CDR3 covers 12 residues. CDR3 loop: CAWSPASYGYTF. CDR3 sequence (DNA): TGTGCCTGGAGTCCTGCCTCCTATGGCTACACCTTC. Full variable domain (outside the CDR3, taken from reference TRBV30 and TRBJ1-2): SQTIHQWPATLVQPVGSPLSLECTVEGTSNPNLYWYRQAAGRGLQLLFYSVGIGQISSEVPQNLSASRPQDRQFILSSKKLLLSDSGFYLCAWSPASYGYTFGSGTRLTVV.

CDR3 residues: CASSDRLGTEAFF. The CDR3 coding sequence is TGTGCCAGCAGCGATAGGCTGGGGACTGAAGCTTTCTTT. V gene TRBV5-6 combines with J gene TRBJ1-1; no clear D. Trimming shortened V by 4 bases and J by 5 bases, and 12 bases separated the two germline ends. The CDR3 has 13 amino acids. Germline V CDR1 and CDR2: SGHDT, YYEEEE.

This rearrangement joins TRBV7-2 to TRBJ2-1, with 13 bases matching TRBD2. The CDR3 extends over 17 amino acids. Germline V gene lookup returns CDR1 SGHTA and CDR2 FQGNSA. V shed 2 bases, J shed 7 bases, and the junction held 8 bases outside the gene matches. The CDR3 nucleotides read TGTGCCAGCAGCTTACAGCTCGTACTAGCGGGAGGGAATGAGCAGTTCTTC. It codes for CASSLQLVLAGGNEQFF. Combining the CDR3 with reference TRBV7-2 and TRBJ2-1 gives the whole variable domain GAGVSQSPSNKVTEKGKDVELRCDPISGHTALYWYRQSLGQGLEFLIYFQGNSAPDKSGLPSDRFSAERTGGSVSTLTIQRTQQEDSAVYLCASSLQLVLAGGNEQFFGPGTRLTVL.

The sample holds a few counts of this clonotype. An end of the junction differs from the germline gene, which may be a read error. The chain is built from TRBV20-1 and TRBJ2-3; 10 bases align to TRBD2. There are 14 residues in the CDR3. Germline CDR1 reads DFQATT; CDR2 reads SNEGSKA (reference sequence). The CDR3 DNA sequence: TGCAGTGCTCGCCCTAGCGGGAGCAGAGATACGCAGTATTTT. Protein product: CSARPSGSRDTQYF.

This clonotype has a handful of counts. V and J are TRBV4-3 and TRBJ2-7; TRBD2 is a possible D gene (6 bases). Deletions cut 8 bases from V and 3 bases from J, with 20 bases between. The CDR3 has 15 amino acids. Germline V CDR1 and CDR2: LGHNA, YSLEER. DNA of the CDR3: TGCGCCAGCTCAAAGGTGGCGGGAATATACTACGAGCAGTACTTC. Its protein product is CASSKVAGIYYEQYF.

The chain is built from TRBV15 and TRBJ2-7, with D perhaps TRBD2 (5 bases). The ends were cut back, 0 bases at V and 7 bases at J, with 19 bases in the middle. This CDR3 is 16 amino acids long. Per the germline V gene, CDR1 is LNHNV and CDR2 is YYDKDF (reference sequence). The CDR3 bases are TGTGCCACCAGCAGAGAGTTACGGGAACCCACTCAGGAGCAGTACTTC. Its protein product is CATSRELREPTQEQYF.

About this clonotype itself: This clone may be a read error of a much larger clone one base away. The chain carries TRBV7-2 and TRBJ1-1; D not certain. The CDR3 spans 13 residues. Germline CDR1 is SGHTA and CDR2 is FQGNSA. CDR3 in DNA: TGTGCCAGCAGCGCCCGTCCTACCAGCGGAGCTATCTTT. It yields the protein CASSARPTSGAIF.

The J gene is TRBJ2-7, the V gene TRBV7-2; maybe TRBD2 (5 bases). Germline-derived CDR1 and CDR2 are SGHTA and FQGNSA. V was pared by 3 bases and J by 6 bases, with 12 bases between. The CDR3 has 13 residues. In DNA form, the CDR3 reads TGTGCCAGCAGCTTTAGGTCTAGCTCCGAGCAGTACGTC. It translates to CASSFRSSSEQYV.

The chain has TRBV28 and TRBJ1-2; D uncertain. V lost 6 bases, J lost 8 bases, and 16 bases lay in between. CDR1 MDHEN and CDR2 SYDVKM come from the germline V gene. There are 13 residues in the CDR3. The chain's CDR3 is CASSLDTERGYTF. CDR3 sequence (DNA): TGTGCCAGCAGCCTTGACACCGAGCGGGGCTACACCTTC.